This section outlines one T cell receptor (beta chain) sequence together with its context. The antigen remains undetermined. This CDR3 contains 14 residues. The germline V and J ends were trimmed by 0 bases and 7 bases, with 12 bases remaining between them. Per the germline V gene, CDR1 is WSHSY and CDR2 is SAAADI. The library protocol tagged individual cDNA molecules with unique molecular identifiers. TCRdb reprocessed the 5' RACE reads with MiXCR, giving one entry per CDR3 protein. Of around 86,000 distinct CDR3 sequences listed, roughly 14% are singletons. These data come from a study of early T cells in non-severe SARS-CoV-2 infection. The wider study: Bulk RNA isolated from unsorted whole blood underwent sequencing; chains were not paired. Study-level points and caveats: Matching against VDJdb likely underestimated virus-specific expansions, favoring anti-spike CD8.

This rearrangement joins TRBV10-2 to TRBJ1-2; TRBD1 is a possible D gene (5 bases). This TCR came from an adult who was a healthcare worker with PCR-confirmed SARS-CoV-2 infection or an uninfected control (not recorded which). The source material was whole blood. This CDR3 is CASSESAGLIGYTF. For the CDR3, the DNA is TGCGCCAGCAGTGAGTCGGCAGGGTTAATTGGCTACACCTTC.